These T cell receptor beta chains were read from a single sample in a study of T cell repertoires in cytomegalovirus infection. TCRdb ran MiXCR on the reads and lists one entry per CDR3 protein. The repertoire has about 200,000 distinct CDR3 sequences, 8% to 10% of them found once; the top ten carry about 4.6%. The sample comprised PBMCs. These receptors originate from a human donor in good health (CMV status not recorded). Some clones in this sample may be carry-over from other donors' samples. Both conserved end residues are part of each CDR3. The D gene is left open where the match is weak. Size tells how often a clone was seen (once, few, many) or the class of an expanded clone, and some rows leave it out.

abundance: many; j_gene: TRBJ1-5; d_gene: TRBD1; v_gene: TRBV7-8; CDR3aa: CASSLERARTGFQPQHF; CDR3nt: TGTGCCAGCAGCTTAGAGAGAGCAAGGACAGGGTTTCAGCCCCAGCATTTT
abundance: NA; j_gene: TRBJ2-7; d_gene: NA; v_gene: TRBV3-1; CDR3aa: CASSQVPGLPYEQYF; CDR3nt: TGTGCCAGCAGCCAAGTACCGGGACTCCCTTACGAGCAGTACTTC
abundance: many; j_gene: TRBJ2-7; d_gene: TRBD1; v_gene: TRBV7-9; CDR3aa: CASSSGQGASYEQYF; CDR3nt: TGTGCCAGCAGCTCCGGACAGGGGGCTAGCTACGAGCAGTACTTC
abundance: NA; j_gene: TRBJ2-1; d_gene: NA; v_gene: TRBV6-6; CDR3aa: CASSVFQGSTNEQFF; CDR3nt: TGTGCCAGCAGTGTTTTTCAGGGGTCGACTAATGAGCAGTTCTTC
abundance: many; j_gene: TRBJ1-1; d_gene: NA; v_gene: TRBV7-9; CDR3aa: CASSLSKIPTEAFF; CDR3nt: TGTGCCAGCAGCTTATCTAAAATACCCACTGAAGCTTTCTTT
abundance: NA; j_gene: TRBJ1-1; d_gene: NA; v_gene: TRBV6-2/TRBV6-3; CDR3aa: CASIGPADITEAFF; CDR3nt: TGTGCCAGCATTGGGCCGGCGGATATCACTGAAGCTTTCTTT
abundance: few; j_gene: TRBJ1-1; d_gene: TRBD1; v_gene: TRBV25-1; CDR3aa: CASRVGGSRTEAFF; CDR3nt: TGTGCCAGCAGAGTAGGGGGCAGTCGCACTGAAGCTTTCTTT
abundance: many; j_gene: TRBJ1-4; d_gene: NA; v_gene: TRBV7-2; CDR3aa: CASSLAVGLYEKLFF; CDR3nt: TGTGCCAGCAGCTTAGCGGTGGGGTTGTATGAAAAACTGTTTTTT
abundance: many; j_gene: TRBJ1-6; d_gene: NA; v_gene: TRBV7-2; CDR3aa: CASHIWGENSPLHF; CDR3nt: TGTGCCAGCCACATCTGGGGGGAGAATTCACCCCTCCACTTT
abundance: many; j_gene: TRBJ1-1; d_gene: NA; v_gene: TRBV5-1; CDR3aa: CASSPEAGNTEAFF; CDR3nt: TGCGCCAGCAGCCCTGAAGCAGGGAACACTGAAGCTTTCTTT
abundance: many; j_gene: TRBJ1-2; d_gene: TRBD1; v_gene: TRBV7-8; CDR3aa: CASSLLTGNYYGYTF; CDR3nt: TGTGCCAGCAGCTTATTGACAGGGAACTACTATGGCTACACCTTC
abundance: many; j_gene: TRBJ1-6; d_gene: NA; v_gene: TRBV27; CDR3aa: CASSFRDPRDSPLHF; CDR3nt: TGTGCCAGCAGCTTCCGGGACCCTAGGGATTCACCCCTCCACTTT
abundance: NA; j_gene: TRBJ2-7; d_gene: TRBD1; v_gene: TRBV29-1; CDR3aa: CSVAETSGGPLSYEQYF; CDR3nt: TGCAGCGTTGCCGAAACTTCAGGGGGCCCCCTTTCCTACGAGCAGTACTTC
abundance: many; j_gene: TRBJ2-2; d_gene: TRBD1; v_gene: TRBV24-1; CDR3aa: CATSDLTGGPNTGELFF; CDR3nt: TGTGCCACCAGTGATCTGACAGGGGGCCCGAACACCGGGGAGCTGTTTTTT
abundance: many; j_gene: TRBJ1-2; d_gene: TRBD1; v_gene: TRBV7-8; CDR3aa: CASSLGQGGFYGYTF; CDR3nt: TGTGCCAGCAGCCTGGGACAGGGGGGGTTCTATGGCTACACCTTC
abundance: many; j_gene: TRBJ2-5; d_gene: TRBD1; v_gene: TRBV28; CDR3aa: CASSLEQGDQETQYF; CDR3nt: TGTGCCAGCAGTTTAGAACAGGGGGATCAGGAGACCCAGTACTTC
abundance: many; j_gene: TRBJ1-3; d_gene: NA; v_gene: TRBV7-2; CDR3aa: CASSSSGGNTIYF; CDR3nt: TGTGCCAGCAGCTCCTCGGGGGGAAACACCATATATTTT
abundance: many; j_gene: TRBJ1-1; d_gene: NA; v_gene: TRBV6-1; CDR3aa: CASIVGRDTEAFF; CDR3nt: TGTGCCAGCATCGTGGGACGCGACACTGAAGCTTTCTTT
abundance: few; j_gene: TRBJ2-1; d_gene: NA; v_gene: TRBV24-1; CDR3aa: CATSDFYEQFF; CDR3nt: TGTGCCACCAGTGATTTTTATGAGCAGTTCTTC
abundance: NA; j_gene: TRBJ2-5; d_gene: NA; v_gene: TRBV20-1; CDR3aa: CSARDSRTQETQYF; CDR3nt: TGCAGTGCTAGAGATAGCAGGACTCAAGAGACCCAGTACTTC
abundance: NA; j_gene: TRBJ2-7; d_gene: NA; v_gene: TRBV4-2; CDR3aa: CASSQGHVTRQYF; CDR3nt: TGTGCCAGCAGCCAAGGTCACGTTACGAGGCAGTACTTC
abundance: many; j_gene: TRBJ2-3; d_gene: TRBD1; v_gene: TRBV7-3; CDR3aa: CASSLIPTGGSTDTQYF; CDR3nt: TGTGCCAGCAGCTTAATCCCGACAGGGGGGAGCACAGATACGCAGTATTTT
abundance: few; j_gene: TRBJ1-4; d_gene: TRBD1; v_gene: TRBV6-6; CDR3aa: CASSYYRGAEKLFF; CDR3nt: TGTGCCAGCAGTTACTACAGGGGAGCCGAAAAACTGTTTTTT
abundance: many; j_gene: TRBJ2-7; d_gene: TRBD1; v_gene: TRBV7-2; CDR3aa: CASSFDRGGFYEQYF; CDR3nt: TGTGCCAGCAGCTTCGACAGGGGGGGGTTCTACGAGCAGTACTTC